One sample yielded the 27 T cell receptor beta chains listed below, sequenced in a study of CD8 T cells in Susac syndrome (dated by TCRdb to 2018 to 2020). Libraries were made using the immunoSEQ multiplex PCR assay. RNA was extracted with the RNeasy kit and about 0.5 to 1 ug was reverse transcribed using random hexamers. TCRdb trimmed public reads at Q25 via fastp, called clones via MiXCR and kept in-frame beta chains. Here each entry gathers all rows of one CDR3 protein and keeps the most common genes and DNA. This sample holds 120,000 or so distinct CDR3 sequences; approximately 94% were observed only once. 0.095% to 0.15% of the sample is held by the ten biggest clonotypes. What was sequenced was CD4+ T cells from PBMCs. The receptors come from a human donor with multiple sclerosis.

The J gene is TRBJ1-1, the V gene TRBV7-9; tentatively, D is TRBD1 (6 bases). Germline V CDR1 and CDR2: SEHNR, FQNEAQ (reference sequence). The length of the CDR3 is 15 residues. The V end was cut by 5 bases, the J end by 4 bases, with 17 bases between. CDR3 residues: CASSPSQGTGTEAFF. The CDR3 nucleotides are TGTGCCAGCAGCCCGTCACAGGGTACGGGCACTGAAGCTTTCTTT. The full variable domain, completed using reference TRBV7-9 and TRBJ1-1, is DTGVSQNPRHKITKRGQNVTFRCDPISEHNRLYWYRQTLGQGPEFLTYFQNEAQLEKSRLLSDRFSAERPKGSFSTLEIQRTEQGDSAMYLCASSPSQGTGTEAFFGQGTRLTVV.

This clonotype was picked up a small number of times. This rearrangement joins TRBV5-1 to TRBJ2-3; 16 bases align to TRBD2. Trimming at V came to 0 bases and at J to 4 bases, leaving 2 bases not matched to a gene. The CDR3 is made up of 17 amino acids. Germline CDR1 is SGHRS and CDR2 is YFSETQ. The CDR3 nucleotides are TGCGCCAGCAGCTTGGCCGGGACTAGCGGGGGGGCAGATACGCAGTATTTT. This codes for CASSLAGTSGGADTQYF.

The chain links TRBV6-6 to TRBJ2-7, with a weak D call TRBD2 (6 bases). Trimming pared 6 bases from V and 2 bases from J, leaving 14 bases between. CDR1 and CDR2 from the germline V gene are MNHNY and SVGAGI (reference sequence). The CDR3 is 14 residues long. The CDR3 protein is CASRDVGGPYEQYF. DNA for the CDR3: TGTGCCAGCAGGGATGTGGGAGGCCCCTACGAGCAGTACTTC.

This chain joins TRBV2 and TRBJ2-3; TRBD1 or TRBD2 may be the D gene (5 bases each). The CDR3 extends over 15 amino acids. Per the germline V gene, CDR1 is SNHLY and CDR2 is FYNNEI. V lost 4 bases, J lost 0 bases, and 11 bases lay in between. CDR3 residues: CASSVGASSTDTQYF. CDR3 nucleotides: TGTGCCAGCAGTGTCGGGGCTTCTAGCACAGATACGCAGTATTTT.

Written as DNA, the CDR3 is TGTGCCAGCAGCTTCGGCGCCACAGGTGGCACTGAAGCTTTCTTT. As protein: CASSFGATGGTEAFF. The V call is TRBV7-9, the J call TRBJ1-1; tentative D call: TRBD1 (5 bases). The V end lost 3 bases, the J end lost 4 bases, and 15 bases lay between the germline ends. The CDR3 is made up of 15 amino acids. Germline lookup yields CDR1 SEHNR and CDR2 FQNEAQ (reference sequence). The variable domain in full, completed from reference TRBV7-9 and TRBJ1-1, reads DTGVSQNPRHKITKRGQNVTFRCDPISEHNRLYWYRQTLGQGPEFLTYFQNEAQLEKSRLLSDRFSAERPKGSFSTLEIQRTEQGDSAMYLCASSFGATGGTEAFFGQGTRLTVV.

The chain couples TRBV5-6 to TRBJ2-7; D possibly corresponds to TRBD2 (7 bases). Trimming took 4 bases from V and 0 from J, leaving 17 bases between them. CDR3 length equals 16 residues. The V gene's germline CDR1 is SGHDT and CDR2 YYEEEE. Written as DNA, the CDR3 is TGTGCCAGCAGCGTGGGGGGGGCAGGCAGCTCCTACGAGCAGTACTTC. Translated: CASSVGGAGSSYEQYF.

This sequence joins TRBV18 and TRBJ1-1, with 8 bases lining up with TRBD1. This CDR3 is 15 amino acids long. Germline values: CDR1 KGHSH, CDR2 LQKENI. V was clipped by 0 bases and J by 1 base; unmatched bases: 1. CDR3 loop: CASSPPTGENTEAFF. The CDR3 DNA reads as TGTGCCAGCTCACCACCGACAGGGGAGAACACTGAAGCTTTCTTT.

CDR3 amino acids: CASRRLAGGLTTGELFF. DNA of the CDR3: TGTGCCAGCAGGAGACTAGCGGGGGGCCTTACAACCGGGGAGCTGTTTTTT. V gene TRBV2 combines with J gene TRBJ2-2, with TRBD2 matching over 13 bases. Trimming took 6 bases from V and 5 from J; bases not matched to a gene: 9. Germline values: CDR1 SNHLY, CDR2 FYNNEI. This CDR3 spans 17 amino acids.

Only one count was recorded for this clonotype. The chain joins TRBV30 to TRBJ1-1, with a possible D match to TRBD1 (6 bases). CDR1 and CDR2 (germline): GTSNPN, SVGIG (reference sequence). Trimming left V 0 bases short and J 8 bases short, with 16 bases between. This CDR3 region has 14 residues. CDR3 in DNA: TGTGCCTGGAGTGTACGTAGGACCGGGACAGAAGCTTTCTTT. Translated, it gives CAWSVRRTGTEAFF.

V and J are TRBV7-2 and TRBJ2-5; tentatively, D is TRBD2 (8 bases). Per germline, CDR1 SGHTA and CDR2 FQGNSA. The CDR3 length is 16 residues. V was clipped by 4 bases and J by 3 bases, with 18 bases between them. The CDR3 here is CASSSGGGTAKETQYF. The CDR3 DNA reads TGTGCCAGCAGCTCCGGGGGGGGGACAGCTAAAGAGACCCAGTACTTC.

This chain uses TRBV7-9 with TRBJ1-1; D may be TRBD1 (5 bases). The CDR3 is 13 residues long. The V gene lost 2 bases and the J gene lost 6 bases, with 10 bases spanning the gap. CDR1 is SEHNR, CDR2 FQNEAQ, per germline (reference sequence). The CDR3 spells CASSLQGIAEAFF. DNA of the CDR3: TGTGCCAGCAGCTTACAGGGAATCGCTGAAGCTTTCTTT.

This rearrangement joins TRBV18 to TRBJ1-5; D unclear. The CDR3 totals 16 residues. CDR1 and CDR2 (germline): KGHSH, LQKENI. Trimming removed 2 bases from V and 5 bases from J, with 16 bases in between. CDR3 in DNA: TGTGCCAGCTCACCAAATCCTGGTGTTCTTCATCAGCCCCAGCATTTT. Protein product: CASSPNPGVLHQPQHF.

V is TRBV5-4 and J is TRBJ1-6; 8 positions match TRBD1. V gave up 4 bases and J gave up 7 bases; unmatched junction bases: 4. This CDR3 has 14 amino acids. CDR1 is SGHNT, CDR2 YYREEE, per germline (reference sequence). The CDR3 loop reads CASSPGTGNSPLHF. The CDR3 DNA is TGTGCCAGCAGCCCTGGGACAGGAAATTCACCCCTCCACTTT.

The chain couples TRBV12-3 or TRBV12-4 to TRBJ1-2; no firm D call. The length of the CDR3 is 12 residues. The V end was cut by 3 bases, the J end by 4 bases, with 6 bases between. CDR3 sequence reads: CASSLVAYGYTF. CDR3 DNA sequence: TGTGCCAGCAGTTTGGTGGCCTATGGCTACACCTTC.

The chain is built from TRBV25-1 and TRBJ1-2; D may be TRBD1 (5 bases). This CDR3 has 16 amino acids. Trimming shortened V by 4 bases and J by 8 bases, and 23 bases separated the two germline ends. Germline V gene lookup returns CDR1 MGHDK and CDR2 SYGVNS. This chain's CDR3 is CASSGGWGGEGNGYTF. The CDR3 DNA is TGTGCCAGCAGTGGAGGGTGGGGAGGGGAGGGGAACGGCTACACCTTC.

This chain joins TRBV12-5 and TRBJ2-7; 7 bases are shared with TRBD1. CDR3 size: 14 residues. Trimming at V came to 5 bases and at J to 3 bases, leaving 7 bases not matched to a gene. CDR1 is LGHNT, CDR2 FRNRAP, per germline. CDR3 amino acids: CASGRQGSFYEQYF. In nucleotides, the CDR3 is TGTGCTAGTGGTCGACAGGGAAGCTTCTACGAGCAGTACTTC.

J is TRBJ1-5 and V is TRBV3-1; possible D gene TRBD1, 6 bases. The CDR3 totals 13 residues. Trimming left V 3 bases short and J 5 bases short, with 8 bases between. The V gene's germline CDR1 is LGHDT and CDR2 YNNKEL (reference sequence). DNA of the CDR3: TGTGCCAGCAGCCATGCAGGGGATCAGCCCCAGCATTTT. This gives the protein CASSHAGDQPQHF.

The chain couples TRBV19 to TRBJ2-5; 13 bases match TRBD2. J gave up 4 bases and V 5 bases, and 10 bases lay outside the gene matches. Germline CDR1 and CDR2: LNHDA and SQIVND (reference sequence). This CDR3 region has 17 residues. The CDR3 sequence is CASSPRTSGRLGETQYF. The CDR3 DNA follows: TGTGCCAGTAGTCCTCGGACTAGCGGGAGATTGGGAGAGACCCAGTACTTC.

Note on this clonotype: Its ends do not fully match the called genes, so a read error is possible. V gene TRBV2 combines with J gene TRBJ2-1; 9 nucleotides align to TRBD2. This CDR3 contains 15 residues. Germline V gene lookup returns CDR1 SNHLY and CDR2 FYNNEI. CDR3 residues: CASSEDIAGGPATLF. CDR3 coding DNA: TGTGCCAGCAGTGAAGACATCGCGGGAGGGCCAGCGACCCTCTTC.

The DNA of the CDR3 is TGTGCCTGGAGTGTACAGGAGACACTTAACTATGGCTACACCTTC. Its protein product is CAWSVQETLNYGYTF. The J gene is TRBJ1-2, the V gene TRBV30; possibly TRBD1 for D (5 bases). Germline V gene lookup returns CDR1 GTSNPN and CDR2 SVGIG (reference sequence). Trimming cost V 0 bases and J 1 base, with 12 bases left between them. CDR3 length: 15 residues. Together with reference TRBV30 and TRBJ1-2, the CDR3 gives the full variable domain: SQTIHQWPATLVQPVGSPLSLECTVEGTSNPNLYWYRQAAGRGLQLLFYSVGIGQISSEVPQNLSASRPQDRQFILSSKKLLLSDSGFYLCAWSVQETLNYGYTFGSGTRLTVV.

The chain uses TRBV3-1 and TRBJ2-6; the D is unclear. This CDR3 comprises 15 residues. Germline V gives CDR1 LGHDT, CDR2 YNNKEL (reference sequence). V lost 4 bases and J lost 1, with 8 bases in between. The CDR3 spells CASSLKSSGANVLTF. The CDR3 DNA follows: TGTGCCAGCAGCCTTAAATCTTCTGGGGCCAACGTCCTGACTTTC.

The CDR3 DNA is TGTGCCAGCTCCTCAGGGAGCACTGAAGCTTTCTTT. It is translated as CASSSGSTEAFF. This rearrangement joins TRBV18 to TRBJ1-1; D might be TRBD1 (5 bases). CDR3 length equals 12 residues. Germline assignment: CDR1 KGHSH and CDR2 LQKENI. With 6 bases removed from V and 4 bases from J, the gap between germline ends came to 9 bases.

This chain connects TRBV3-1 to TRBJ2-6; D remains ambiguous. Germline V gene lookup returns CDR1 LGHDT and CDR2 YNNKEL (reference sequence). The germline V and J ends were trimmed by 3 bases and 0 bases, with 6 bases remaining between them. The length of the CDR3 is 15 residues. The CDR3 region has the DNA TGTGCCAGCAGCCAGCTAGACTCTGGGGCCAACGTCCTGACTTTC. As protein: CASSQLDSGANVLTF.

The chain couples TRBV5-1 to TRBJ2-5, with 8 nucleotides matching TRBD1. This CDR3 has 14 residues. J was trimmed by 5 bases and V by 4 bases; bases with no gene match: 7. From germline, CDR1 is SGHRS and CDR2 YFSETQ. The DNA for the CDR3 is TGCGCCAGCAGCGGTGGGACAGGAGGGGAGACCCAGTACTTC. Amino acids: CASSGGTGGETQYF.

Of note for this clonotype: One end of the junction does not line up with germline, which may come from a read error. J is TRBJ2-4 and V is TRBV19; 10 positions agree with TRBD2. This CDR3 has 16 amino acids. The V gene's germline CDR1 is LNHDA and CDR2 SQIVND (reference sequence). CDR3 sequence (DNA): TGTGCCAGTAGTATGAGCCCTAGCGGGAGTGGGAACATTCAGTGCTTC. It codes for CASSMSPSGSGNIQCF.

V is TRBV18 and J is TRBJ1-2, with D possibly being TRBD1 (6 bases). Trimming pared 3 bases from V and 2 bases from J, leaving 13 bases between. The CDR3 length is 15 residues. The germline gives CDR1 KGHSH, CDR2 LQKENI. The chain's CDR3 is CASSPYAGANYGYTF. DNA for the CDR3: TGTGCCAGCTCACCGTACGCAGGGGCGAACTATGGCTACACCTTC.

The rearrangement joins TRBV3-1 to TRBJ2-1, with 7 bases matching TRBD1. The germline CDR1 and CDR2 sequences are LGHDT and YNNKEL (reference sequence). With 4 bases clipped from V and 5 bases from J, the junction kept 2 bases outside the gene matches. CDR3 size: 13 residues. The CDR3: CASSRDSHNEQFF. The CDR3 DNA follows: TGTGCCAGCAGCCGGGACAGCCACAATGAGCAGTTCTTC.